This is a list of T cell receptor beta chains from one sample in a study of shared clonotypes between healthy human individuals. Method: immunoSEQ multiplex PCR; TCRdb's copy keeps in-frame clones and lacks some. The repertoire holds 400,000 or so clones, with about 96% as singletons. Sample: memory CD8+ T cells sorted from blood. The receptors come from a man under 40 in good health. The CDR3 runs from the conserved cysteine through the conserved F or W. D genes are given only for firm matches. Clone sizes are given selectively: once, few, many, or a class where the clone is expanded.

-,TRBD1,TRBV6-1,TRBJ1-4,TGTGCCAGCGGAGGGACAGCAACTAATGAAAAACTGTTTTTT,CASGGTATNEKLFF
-,-,TRBV21-1,TRBJ1-2,TGTGCCAGCAGCTCTCCTGGGGGGGTAGAGACCGCAAGTTGTTATGGCTACACCTTC,CASSSPGGVETASCYGYTF
-,TRBD1,TRBV6-5,TRBJ1-2,TGTGCCAGCAGGGGACAGGGTAACTATGGCTACACCTTC,CASRGQGNYGYTF
once,TRBD2,TRBV5-1,TRBJ2-1,TGCGCCAGCAGCACTAGCGGGTACAATGAGCAGTTCTTC,CASSTSGYNEQFF
-,-,TRBV30,TRBJ2-3,TGTGCCTGGAGTGTAGGGGATTTCCAGTATTTT,CAWSVGDFQYF
-,-,TRBV6-5,TRBJ2-3,TGTGCCAGCAGTTACTCTGGGACTTATGGGGTTACGCAGTATTTT,CASSYSGTYGVTQYF
-,-,TRBV4-1,TRBJ2-7,TGCGCCAGCAGCCAGGGGGGCACCTACGAGCAGTACTTC,CASSQGGTYEQYF
-,-,TRBV13,TRBJ2-7,TGTGCCAGCAGCCACGGGACCGCCTTGGGCGAGCAGTACTTC,CASSHGTALGEQYF
-,-,TRBV6-4,TRBJ2-7,TGTGCCAGCAGTGACTGGGCACTTACCTACGAGCAGTACTTC,CASSDWALTYEQYF
-,-,TRBV9,TRBJ2-7,TGTGCCAGCAGCGTAGGTCAGGGGTCAGACTATGCCTACGAGCAGTACTTC,CASSVGQGSDYAYEQYF
once,-,TRBV7-2,TRBJ1-2,TGTGCCAGCAGCTTAACGGGGGACGGCTACACCTTC,CASSLTGDGYTF
-,TRBD2,TRBV28,TRBJ2-1,TGTGCCAGCAGTTCAACCGGGACTAGCGGGAGCTCCTACAATGAGCAGTTCTTC,CASSSTGTSGSSYNEQFF
once,TRBD2,TRBV29-1,TRBJ2-1,TGCAGCGTTGGTCATCTAGCGGGGGGGATTTCCTACAATGAGCAGTTCTTC,CSVGHLAGGISYNEQFF
-,-,TRBV7-9,TRBJ2-5,TGTGCCAGCAGAAGGACACAAGAGACCCAGTACTTC,CASRRTQETQYF
-,-,TRBV30,TRBJ2-7,TGTGCCTGGAGTGTCGGGAGCTCCTACGAGCAGTACTTC,CAWSVGSSYEQYF
-,-,TRBV13,TRBJ2-3,TGTGCCAGCAGTTCCCCTAGCGCAGATACGCAGTATTTT,CASSSPSADTQYF
-,TRBD2,TRBV2,TRBJ2-7,TGTGCCAGCAGAAGCCCAGCGGGAGGAACCTACGAGCAGTACTTC,CASRSPAGGTYEQYF
-,-,TRBV4-2,TRBJ1-5,TGTGCCAGCAGCCAGGTAGGCCCAACCGACAGACATCAGCCCCAGCATTTT,CASSQVGPTDRHQPQHF
-,TRBD1,TRBV5-1,TRBJ2-4,TGCGCCAGCAGCGTAGGGGCAGCCAGGACAGGGGGAAACATTCAGTACTTC,CASSVGAARTGGNIQYF
-,-,TRBV5-1,TRBJ1-2,TGCGCCAGCAGCTTTAACAGAGTCAATGGCTACACCTTC,CASSFNRVNGYTF
-,-,TRBV30,TRBJ2-5,TGTGCCTGGACCGCCCGAGAGACCCAGTACTTC,CAWTARETQYF
-,-,TRBV11-3,TRBJ2-2,TGTGCCAGCAGCTTGAAGGGAAACACCGGGGAGCTGTTTTTT,CASSLKGNTGELFF
-,TRBD1,TRBV14,TRBJ2-1,TGTGGTTCCAGCAGGGGGTACAATGAGCAGTTCTTC,CGSSRGYNEQFF
-,TRBD1,TRBV27,TRBJ1-2,TGTGCCAGTGGGGAAATTACGGGACAGCACTATGGCTACACCTTC,CASGEITGQHYGYTF
-,TRBD1,TRBV6-1,TRBJ2-1,TGTGCCAGCAGTGCTACCGGGACAGGGGGAGACAATGAGCAGTTCTTC,CASSATGTGGDNEQFF
-,-,TRBV11-2,TRBJ2-7,TGTGCCAGCAGCTGGGACTCCTACGAGCAGTACTTC,CASSWDSYEQYF
once,-,TRBV5-4,TRBJ2-2,TGTGCCAGCAGCTCAATAGGCACCGGGGAGCTGTTTTTT,CASSSIGTGELFF
-,-,TRBV6-5,TRBJ2-1,TGTGCCAGCAGTCCCATCTCCTACAATGAGCAGTTCTTC,CASSPISYNEQFF
-,TRBD2,TRBV5-4,TRBJ2-5,TGTGCCAGCGGGGCGGGGGGGAGCATTTTGGAGACCCAGTACTTC,CASGAGGSILETQYF
-,TRBD1,TRBV2,TRBJ1-4,TGTGCCAGCAGAGATAACAGGGGAACTAATGAAAAACTGTTTTTT,CASRDNRGTNEKLFF
-,-,TRBV7-3,TRBJ2-3,TGTGCCAGCAGCCGAGGGAGTGTGGGCACAGATACGCAGTATTTT,CASSRGSVGTDTQYF
-,-,TRBV11-2,TRBJ1-1,TGTGCCAGCAGCTTATCCAGGGGGAACACTGAAGCTTTCTTT,CASSLSRGNTEAFF
-,TRBD2,TRBV27,TRBJ2-5,TGTGCCAGCAGCTTCCGGGAGGGGGAGACCCAGTACTTC,CASSFREGETQYF
-,-,TRBV25-1,TRBJ2-3,TGTGCCAGCAGTGTGACCCAGGCAGTTACGCAGTATTTT,CASSVTQAVTQYF
-,-,TRBV7-2,TRBJ1-3,TGTGCCGGGGGGACGGCCTCTGGAAACACCATATATTTT,CAGGTASGNTIYF
-,-,TRBV5-1,TRBJ2-1,TGCGCCAGCAGCTTGGTTTTTTCGGGAAATGAGCAGTTCTTC,CASSLVFSGNEQFF
-,TRBD1,TRBV7-9,TRBJ1-1,TGTGCCAGCAGCTCCGAGATGGGACAGCTCACTGAAGCTTTCTTT,CASSSEMGQLTEAFF
-,TRBD2,TRBV4-1,TRBJ2-1,TGCGCCAGCAGACTAGCGGGGAGCTACAATGAGCAGTTCTTC,CASRLAGSYNEQFF
-,-,TRBV25-1,TRBJ2-3,TGTGCCAGCAGTGAAGGCCAGTTGCGCACAGATACGCAGTATTTT,CASSEGQLRTDTQYF
-,TRBD2,TRBV4-2,TRBJ2-2,TGTGCCAGCAGGCTAGCGGGAGGGGGTAGCGGGGAGCTGTTTTTT,CASRLAGGGSGELFF
-,TRBD1,TRBV11-3,TRBJ2-7,TGTGCCAGCAGCTTTCCCGACAGGGCAACCTACGAGCAGTACTTC,CASSFPDRATYEQYF
-,-,TRBV5-1,TRBJ2-7,TGCGCCAGCACCCCTATTGGGGGTACCTACGAGCAGTACTTC,CASTPIGGTYEQYF
once,TRBD2,TRBV4-2,TRBJ2-1,TGTGCCAGCAGCCAAGGGGTTACTAGCGGGATCTACAATGAGCAGTTCTTC,CASSQGVTSGIYNEQFF
-,TRBD1,TRBV6-5,TRBJ1-5,TGTGCCAGCCGCCCCGGGACAGGCCTCTATCAGCCCCAGCATTTT,CASRPGTGLYQPQHF
-,-,TRBV6-1,TRBJ2-2,TGTGCCAGCACCTTCAACGGGGCTAGCGCCGGGGAGCTGTTTTTT,CASTFNGASAGELFF
-,TRBD2,TRBV15,TRBJ2-4,TGTGCCACCAGCAGAGATAGCCCTCGGGGGGGTAACATTCAGTACTTC,CATSRDSPRGGNIQYF
-,-,TRBV27,TRBJ2-4,TGTGCCAGCAGTTTATCTAGGGCCAAAAACATTCAGTACTTC,CASSLSRAKNIQYF
-,-,TRBV19,TRBJ2-1,TGTGCCAGTAGTATGGGAAGCAGCTACAATGAGCAGTTCTTC,CASSMGSSYNEQFF
-,TRBD1,TRBV18,TRBJ2-6,TGTGCCAGCTCACCACTTTCGGCAGGGGGTTCTGGGGCCAACGTCCTGACTTTC,CASSPLSAGGSGANVLTF
-,-,TRBV5-4,TRBJ2-7,TGTGCCAGCAGCTTGGGGCAGCCCCCGGACGAGCAGTACTTC,CASSLGQPPDEQYF
once,TRBD1,TRBV4-2,TRBJ1-1,TGTGCCAGCAGCCCGCTACAGGGGATGAACACTGAAGCTTTCTTT,CASSPLQGMNTEAFF
-,TRBD1,TRBV30,TRBJ2-4,TGTGCCTGGAGGGCGACAGACAGGGGGCAGGGAAACATTCAGTACTTC,CAWRATDRGQGNIQYF
once,-,TRBV5-4,TRBJ1-1,TGTGCCAGCAGCTTGCGGTGGAACACTGAAGCTTTCTTT,CASSLRWNTEAFF